This is a list of T cell receptor beta chains from one sample in a study of shared clonotypes between healthy human individuals. Sequencing used immunoSEQ multiplex PCR; TCRdb keeps in-frame clones, though not all of them. This sample has about 1.5 million clones; nearly 99% occur once, and the top ten carry roughly 0.45%. Specimen: naive CD4+ T cells sorted from blood. Receptors were obtained from a young man in good health. The CDR3 runs from the conserved cysteine through the conserved F or W. The order of the fields is clone size, V gene, D gene, J gene, CDR3 DNA, CDR3 protein. A D gene is named only where the DNA matches it firmly. Only some rows state a clone size, as once, few, many or a class for expanded clones.

>.|TRBV6-1|.|TRBJ1-3
TGTGCCAGCACCCCGGGGGCAGGAGGAAACACCATATATTTT
CASTPGAGGNTIYF
>.|TRBV5-5|.|TRBJ1-2
TGTGCCAGCAGCTTGGCGTCCAGTGGGGACTATGGCTACACCTTC
CASSLASSGDYGYTF
>.|TRBV28|.|TRBJ2-7
TGTGCCAGCAGTTTATGGTCCGGACAGTCCTACGAGCAGTACTTC
CASSLWSGQSYEQYF
>.|TRBV14|.|TRBJ1-1
TGTGCCAGCAGCCGAGGTCGCCGGAACACTGAAGCTTTCTTT
CASSRGRRNTEAFF
>.|TRBV2|.|TRBJ2-3
TGTGCCAGCAGTTCAGGGATCGGCACAGATACGCAGTATTTT
CASSSGIGTDTQYF
>.|TRBV7-6|.|TRBJ2-2
TGTGCCAGCAGCAGTACGACAGGTACCGGGGAGCTGTTTTTT
CASSSTTGTGELFF
>.|TRBV14|.|TRBJ2-1
TGTGCCAGCAGCCAAGTTGAGGGCTACAATGAGCAGTTCTTC
CASSQVEGYNEQFF
>.|TRBV18|TRBD1|TRBJ1-5
TGTGCCAGCTCACCCACGGACAGGGCGTTTGGTCATCAGCCCCAGCATTTT
CASSPTDRAFGHQPQHF
>.|TRBV5-1|.|TRBJ2-4
TGCGCCAGCAGCTTGTTCAGGGGCCCCAAAAACATTCAGTACTTC
CASSLFRGPKNIQYF
>.|TRBV19|.|TRBJ2-5
TGTGCCAGTAAGCAGGCCACCGTCCAAGAGACCCAGTACTTC
CASKQATVQETQYF
>.|TRBV5-1|TRBD2|TRBJ2-7
TGCGCCAGCAGCCACGAGGGGAGGGGCTTCTACGAGCAGTACTTC
CASSHEGRGFYEQYF
>.|TRBV5-4|.|TRBJ2-5
TGTGCCAGCAGCTTGGCCTTGGATAGCGAAGAGACCCAGTACTTC
CASSLALDSEETQYF
>once|TRBV5-1|TRBD2|TRBJ2-3
TGCGCCAGCAGCCGCAAGCGGGAGGCAGATACGCAGTATTTT
CASSRKREADTQYF
>.|TRBV9|.|TRBJ2-5
TGTGCCAGCAGCAGGGACTACCAAGAGACCCAGTACTTC
CASSRDYQETQYF
>.|TRBV6-4|TRBD1|TRBJ1-5
TGTGCCAGCAGCTCGGGACAGGAGGGCAATCAGCCCCAGCATTTT
CASSSGQEGNQPQHF
>.|TRBV5-1|TRBD2|TRBJ2-3
TGCGCCAGCAGCTTTCCTAGCGGAAGCACAGATACGCAGTATTTT
CASSFPSGSTDTQYF
>once|TRBV28|.|TRBJ2-3
TGTGCCAGCAGTTCGTCTCCGGGACGCACGAAGGATACGCAGTATTTT
CASSSSPGRTKDTQYF
>.|TRBV5-1|.|TRBJ2-7
TGCGCCAGCATGTTGGGGCAGGGGCTCGAGCAGTACTTC
CASMLGQGLEQYF